Here is one T cell receptor beta chain with its context. This clonotype has at least ten counts. Its binding antigen is unknown. It has no much larger one-base neighbor in the sample; base qualities were not kept. The data were obtained in a study of regulatory T cells in long-lasting Graves disease (dated by TCRdb to about 2021). About the investigation overall: To count as having persistent Graves' disease, a patient had to have received antithyroid drug treatment for over 5 years with TSH receptor autoantibodies remaining persistently positive. Patients with persistent Graves' disease were compared with patients with newly diagnosed Graves' disease using TCR sequencing and RNA sequencing of peripheral blood. The study was conducted in China and was registered as a clinical trial. A total of about 35 samples underwent TCR sequencing, from about 13 patients with persistent Graves' disease and 20 or so patients with newly diagnosed Graves' disease. Antithyroid drugs had been taken for ten to twelve years on average by persistent Graves' disease patients in the clinical cohort. Study-wide findings and limitations: As a limitation, the authors acknowledged that the small sample size may reduce accuracy. Sequencing and analysis were restricted to the TCR beta chain. Because the primary lesion, thyroid tissue, could not be accessed, the study looked at peripheral blood alone. Persistent disease showed preferential use of TRBV28, TRBJ1-2 and TRBJ2-5, whereas newly diagnosed disease favored TRBV20-1 and TRBJ2-1. More public clonotypes were shared among persistent patients (roughly 2,700) than among newly diagnosed patients (966). Compared with newly diagnosed patients, persistent Graves' disease patients had lower TCR Shannon entropy and fewer highly expanded clones, which suggests clonal expansion.

This specimen's time point label, interpreted: persistent/refractory GD, antithyroid drugs over 5 years with positive TRAb. For both TCR sequencing and RNA sequencing, RNA was extracted from PBMCs in TRIzol. The diagnosis of Graves' disease followed American Thyroid Association guidelines. Patients for the study were recruited at an endocrinology department in Xi'an, China. From each patient, approximately 9.9 milliliters of peripheral blood was collected into an EDTA anticoagulant tube. Ficoll Paque Plus density gradient separation was used to isolate PBMCs, and no further T cell sorting was performed. An Agilent 2100 Bioanalyzer and agarose gel were used to check RNA quality, and a NanoDrop 2000 was used to measure RNA concentration. The junction shows trimming of 5 bases on V and 2 bases on J, plus 13 bases between the germline ends. The CDR3 has 14 amino acids, counting the end cysteine and phenylalanine. Just CDR3 DNA is preserved here, 42 bases in frame from base 1.

Library generation was performed with multiplex PCR. The instrument was an Illumina HiSeq 4000. iRepertoire HTBI primers and Arm-PCR amplification of CDR3 regions were used to construct TCR beta libraries. Before sequencing, the PCR products underwent gel purification. As for the original processing: A total of around 66 TRBV and under 15 TRBJ segments were identified across samples and were used for gene usage analysis of CDR3 amino acid clonotypes. Filtered high-quality paired reads were merged into contigs using COPE and FqMerger. Contigs were aligned with BLAST to IMGT TRBV, TRBD and TRBJ reference genes, and CDR3 was defined per IMGT. Any clonotype with a frequency above 0.1% was classified as a highly expanded clone. Repertoire diversity was measured by Shannon entropy, and V-J evenness by the Gini coefficient. Public clonotypes were defined as clonotypes shared by more than one individual. TCRdb trimmed the raw reads at Q25, called clones with MiXCR and kept productive beta chains. Identical CDR3 proteins give one entry, which carries the most common genes and DNA. TCRdb's processing, not the authors' own work, is the source of the V and J calls. The sample table contains about 470,000 distinct CDR3 sequences; only one count was recorded for about 22% of them. The ten largest clones capture roughly 7.7% of the sample.

Recombination joined TRBV12-3 or TRBV12-4 with TRBJ2-7; the D segment cannot be called with confidence. The clonotype originates from a female donor with Graves disease. Sequences were derived from peripheral blood mononuclear cells (PBMCs), sampled when the disease was refractory, from a patient treated with antithyroid drugs. CDR3 protein: CASSPDFPAYEQYF. The nucleotides read TGTGCCAGCAGTCCCGACTTCCCAGCCTACGAGCAGTACTTC.